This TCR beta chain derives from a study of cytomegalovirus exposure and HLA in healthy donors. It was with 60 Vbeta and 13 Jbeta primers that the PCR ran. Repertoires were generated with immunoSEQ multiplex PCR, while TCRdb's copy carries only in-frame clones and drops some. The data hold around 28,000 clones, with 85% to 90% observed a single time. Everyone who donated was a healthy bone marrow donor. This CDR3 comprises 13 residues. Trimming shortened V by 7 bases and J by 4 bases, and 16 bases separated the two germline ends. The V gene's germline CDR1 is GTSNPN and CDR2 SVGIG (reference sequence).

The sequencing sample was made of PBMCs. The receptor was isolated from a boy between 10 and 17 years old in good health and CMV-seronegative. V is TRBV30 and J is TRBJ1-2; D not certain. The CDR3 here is CASHGLSVYGYTF. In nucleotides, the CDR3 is TGTGCCTCCCACGGACTGTCTGTCTATGGCTACACCTTC.